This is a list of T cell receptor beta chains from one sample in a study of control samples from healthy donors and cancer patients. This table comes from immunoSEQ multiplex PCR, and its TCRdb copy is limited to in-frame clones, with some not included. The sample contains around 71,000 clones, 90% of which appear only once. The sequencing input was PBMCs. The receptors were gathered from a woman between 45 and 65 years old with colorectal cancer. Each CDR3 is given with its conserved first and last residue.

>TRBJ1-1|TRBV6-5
CASSYSGLNTEAFF
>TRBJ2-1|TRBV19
CASSMGTGYNEQFF
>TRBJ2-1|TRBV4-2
CASSQDRRRDDNEQFF
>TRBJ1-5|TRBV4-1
CASSPRPLDRGYQPQHF
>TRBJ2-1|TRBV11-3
CASGYRDNEQFF
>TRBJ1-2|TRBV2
CASSGEQGLGYTF
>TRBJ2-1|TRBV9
CASSVGPSGSFFNEQFF
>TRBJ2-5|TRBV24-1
CATSDFEETQYF
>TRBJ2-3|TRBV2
CASTASSSTDTQYF
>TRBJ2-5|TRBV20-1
CSASHNLQGPETQYF
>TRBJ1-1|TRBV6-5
CASRYNRGQNTEAFF
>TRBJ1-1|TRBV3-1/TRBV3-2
CASSQIRQSGTEAFF
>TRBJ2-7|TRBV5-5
CASSLAGTHHYEQYF
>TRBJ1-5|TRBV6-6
CASGGHSNQPQHF
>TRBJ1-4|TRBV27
CASRPSWDPPEKLFF
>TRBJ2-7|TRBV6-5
CASRADGYEQYF
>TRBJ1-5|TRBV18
CASSLGPPSGNQPQHF
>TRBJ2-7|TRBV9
CASSTRADSYEQYF
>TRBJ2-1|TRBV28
CASSLTSGPSDEQFF
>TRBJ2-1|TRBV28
CASRATNYNEQFF
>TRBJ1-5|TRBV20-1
CSASKGGGARNQPQHF
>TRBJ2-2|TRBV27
CASSSRDRVLPGELFF
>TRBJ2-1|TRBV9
CASSTLDRISYNEQFF
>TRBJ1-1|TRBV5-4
CASSLALGGSTEAFF
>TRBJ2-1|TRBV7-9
CASSTGWEHNEQFF
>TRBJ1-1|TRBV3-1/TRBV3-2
CASLKSLGSPEAFF
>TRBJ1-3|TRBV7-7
CASSTFGPKVDTIYF
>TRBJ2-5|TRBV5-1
CASTGLQKGPQETQYF
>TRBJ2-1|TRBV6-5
CASSYSPSGGANEQFF
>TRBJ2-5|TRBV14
CASSPDGQETQYF
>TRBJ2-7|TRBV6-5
CASSYQTGAYEQYF
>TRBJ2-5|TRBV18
CASSPPRPQETQYF
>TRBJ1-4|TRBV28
CASSLLGPPVQLLFF
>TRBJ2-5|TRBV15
CATSSRGLAGGRKTQYF
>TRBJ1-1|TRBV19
CASSDLGHRTEAFF
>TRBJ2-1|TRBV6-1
CASSEGLAGPFKDEQFF
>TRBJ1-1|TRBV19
CASSWDRVNTEAFF
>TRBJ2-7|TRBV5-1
CASSLVQGRSEQYF
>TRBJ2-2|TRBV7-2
CASSLGGLNTGELFF
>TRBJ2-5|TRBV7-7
CASSLALARDETQYF
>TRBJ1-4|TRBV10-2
CASTTGEKLFF